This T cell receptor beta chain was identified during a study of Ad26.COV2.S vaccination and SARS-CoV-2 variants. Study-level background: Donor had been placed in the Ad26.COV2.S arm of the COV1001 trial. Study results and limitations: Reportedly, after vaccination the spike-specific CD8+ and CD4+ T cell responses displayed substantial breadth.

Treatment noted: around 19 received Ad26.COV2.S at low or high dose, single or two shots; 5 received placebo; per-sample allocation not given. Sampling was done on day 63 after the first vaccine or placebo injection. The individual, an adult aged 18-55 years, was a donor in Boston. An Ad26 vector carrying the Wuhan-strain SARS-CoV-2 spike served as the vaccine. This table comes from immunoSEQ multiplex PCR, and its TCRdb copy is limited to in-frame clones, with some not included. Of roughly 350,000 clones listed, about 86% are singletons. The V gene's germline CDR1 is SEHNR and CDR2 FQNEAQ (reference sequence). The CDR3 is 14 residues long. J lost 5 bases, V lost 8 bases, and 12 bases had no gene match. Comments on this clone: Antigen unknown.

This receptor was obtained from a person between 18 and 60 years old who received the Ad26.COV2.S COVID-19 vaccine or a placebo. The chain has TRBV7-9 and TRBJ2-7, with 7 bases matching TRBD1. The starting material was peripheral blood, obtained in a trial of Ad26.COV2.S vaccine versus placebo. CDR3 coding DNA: TGTGCCAGCGTTAGGGGCCAGGGGGTTGACGAGCAGTACTTC. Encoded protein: CASVRGQGVDEQYF. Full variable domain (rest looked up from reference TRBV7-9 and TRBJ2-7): DTGVSQNPRHKITKRGQNVTFRCDPISEHNRLYWYRQTLGQGPEFLTYFQNEAQLEKSRLLSDRFSAERPKGSFSTLEIQRTEQGDSAMYLCASVRGQGVDEQYFGPGTRLTVT.